The T cell receptor (beta chain) under discussion was sequenced for a study of OX40 agonist ivuxolimab in advanced cancers. Background for the entire study: The costimulatory receptor OX40 (CD134) was targeted by ivuxolimab, a fully human IgG2 agonistic monoclonal antibody. Prior anti-PD-1, anti-PD-L1 or anti-CTLA-4 therapy was permitted, and checkpoint inhibitors had been received by less than 45% of dose-escalation patients. Of the approximately 53 patients in dose escalation, 19 had hepatocellular carcinoma, around 15 had melanoma, 9 had renal cell carcinoma and 9 had head and neck cancer. The monotherapy dose-escalation portion (N of about 52 patients) of the phase I ivuxolimab trial is reported in the paper. Intravenous ivuxolimab was administered to patients every 2 weeks at six dose levels: 0.01, 0.1, 0.3, 1.5, 3 and 10 mg/kg. Peripheral TCRbeta sequencing was intended to test whether TCR sequence diversity was altered and clonal T-cell expansion was caused by ivuxolimab. Partial responses occurred in three dose-escalation patients, of whom one had hepatocellular carcinoma and two had cutaneous melanoma. In the dose-escalation cohort, 75% to 85% of patients were male, and the mean age was 60 years with a range of about 20 to 80. Overall results and qualifications from the work: At doses of 0.1 to 3.0 mg/kg, clonal expansion of both CD4+ and CD8+ blood T cells was observed from baseline to week 6. Antigen specificity was not determined for the clonally expanded peripheral T cells. After ivuxolimab, expanded clones were on average more numerous among CD8+ T cells than among CD4+ T cells. Partial responders in the 0.1-3.0 mg/kg groups had among the lowest normalized peripheral clonal expansion, especially among CD8+ T cells. Low levels of normalized T-cell clonal expansion were also seen in some patients who did not respond.

The trial excluded patients who had a history of autoimmune disease or were on systemic immunosuppression. In every dose cohort, peripheral blood was drawn for TCR sequencing at baseline, cycle 4 day 1, and cycle 7 day 1. Samples came from an open-label, multicenter, first-in-human phase I dose-escalation trial of ivuxolimab. The trial enrolled adults with locally advanced or metastatic head and neck squamous cell, hepatocellular, melanoma or renal cell carcinoma. Before TCR sequencing, CD4+ and CD8+ T cells were separately sorted from peripheral blood. For sequencing of the TCRbeta CDR3 region, genomic DNA was extracted from the sorted cells. The immunoSEQ Assay was used to sequence the TCRbeta CDR3 regions. The immuneACCESS repertoire file appears here via TCRdb, limited to in-frame rearrangements. These files lack a portion of the clones; in checked studies, under half of the deficit traces to unresolved V genes, and the cause of the others is not known. This sample has around 45,000 clones in its table, and approximately 89% of those were observed once. The top ten constitute 5.5% to 7.5% of the sample.

Including the terminal cysteine and phenylalanine, the CDR3 comprises 13 residues. Only the CDR3 DNA stays, 39 bases, in frame from base 1. V loses 0 bases of germline sequence and J loses 4 bases, and the interval between the two ends is 7 bases. CDR1 is given as SGHDT and CDR2 as YYEEEE, both from the germline V gene. On this clone: Its recognized antigen is unknown. Base qualities are not at hand, and no much larger clone is one base apart.

The receptor comes from an adult with an advanced solid tumor such as melanoma, head and neck, liver or kidney cancer. Here the sequenced sample was CD4+ or CD8+ T cells sorted from blood, taken in a trial of the OX40 agonist ivuxolimab. The chain is encoded by TRBV5-6 joined to TRBJ1-2; the D gene is unclear. The nucleotide sequence is TGTGCCAGCAGCTTGGGAGGGAGCTATGGCTACACCTTC. Protein translation: CASSLGGSYGYTF.